This T cell receptor beta chain was captured in a study of cytomegalovirus exposure and HLA in healthy donors. General observations from the study: Productive rates of about 87% or about 30% were seen for most TCR beta V segments in an earlier analysis. Generally TCR sequences proved uncommon, though certain public TCRs appeared in numerous donors. There were several of the most significant clusters that appeared linked to common viral pathogens in a later analysis.

The CDR3 consists of 14 residues. CDR1 is LNHNV, CDR2 YYDKDF, per germline (reference sequence). To note about this clone: Its antigen remains unknown. The germline gene is not matched at one end of the junction; a read error may be the cause.

Primers: 60 Vbeta forward and 13 Jbeta reverse. Using immunoSEQ multiplex PCR, the repertoire was profiled, and TCRdb retains in-frame clones only, with some absent. The sample yields 160,000 or so clones, about 75% seen once. The TCR originated in a female donor in good health and CMV-seronegative. This chain joins TRBV15 and TRBJ2-2; weak D call: TRBD2 (5 bases). The sequencing sample was made of PBMCs. This CDR3 is CATSKSGNDGELLF. DNA for the CDR3: TGTGCCACCAGCAAATCGGGGAACGACGGGGAGCTGCTTTTT.